The T cell receptor (beta chain) described here comes from a study of blood T cell repertoires in COVID-19. At the level of the study: The samples span acute and convalescent COVID-19 from the United States, Italy and Spain. From T cells, B-cell-depleted T cells, or PBMCs came the material, which was cDNA or gDNA.

This CDR3 has 15 amino acids. The V gene end was trimmed by 6 bases and the J gene end by 0 bases; junction bases not matched to a gene: 5. Germline values: CDR1 KGHSY, CDR2 FQNENV. Seattle's enrolled individuals joined amid active infection and were then monitored longitudinally. Authors' methods: Estimated nucleated cell counts came from reference gene primer amplification. Here immunoSEQ multiplex PCR was the method, and the copy in TCRdb shows in-frame clones only, minus some. From that table come the V and J calls and clone size; the DNA was used to work out D and trimming. The sample shows fewer than 700,000 clones, roughly 91% of them seen only once.

The chain recombines TRBV16 with TRBJ2-1; 7 bases are shared with TRBD1. Source material: peripheral blood. This sequence was found in a woman aged 45-65 years with COVID-19, enrolled during active disease. The DNA of the CDR3 is TGTGCCAGCAGTCGGGACAGTAGCTCCTACAATGAGCAGTTCTTC. Amino acid sequence: CASSRDSSSYNEQFF.